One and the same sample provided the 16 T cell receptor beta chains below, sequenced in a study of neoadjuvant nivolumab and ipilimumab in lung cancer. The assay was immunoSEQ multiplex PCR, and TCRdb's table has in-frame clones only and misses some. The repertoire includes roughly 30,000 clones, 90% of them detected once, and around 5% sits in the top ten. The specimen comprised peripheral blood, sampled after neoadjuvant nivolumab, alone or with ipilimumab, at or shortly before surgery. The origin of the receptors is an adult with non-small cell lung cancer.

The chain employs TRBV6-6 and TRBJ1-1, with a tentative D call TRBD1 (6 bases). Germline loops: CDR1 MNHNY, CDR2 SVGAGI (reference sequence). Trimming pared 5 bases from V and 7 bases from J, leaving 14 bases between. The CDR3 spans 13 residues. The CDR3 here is CASSPVQGSEAFF. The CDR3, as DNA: TGTGCCAGCAGTCCGGTACAGGGCAGTGAAGCTTTCTTT.

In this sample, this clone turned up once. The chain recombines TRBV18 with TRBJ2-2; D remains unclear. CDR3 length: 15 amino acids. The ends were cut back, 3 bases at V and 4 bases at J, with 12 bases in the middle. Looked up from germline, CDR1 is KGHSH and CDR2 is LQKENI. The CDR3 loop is CASSPIIAPTGELFF. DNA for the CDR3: TGTGCCAGCTCACCGATCATAGCTCCCACCGGGGAGCTGTTTTTT. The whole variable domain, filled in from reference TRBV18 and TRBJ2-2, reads NAGVMQNPRHLVRRRGQEARLRCSPMKGHSHVYWYRQLPEEGLKFMVYLQKENIIDESGMPKERFSAEFPKEGPSILRIQQVVRGDSAAYFCASSPIIAPTGELFFGEGSRLTVL.

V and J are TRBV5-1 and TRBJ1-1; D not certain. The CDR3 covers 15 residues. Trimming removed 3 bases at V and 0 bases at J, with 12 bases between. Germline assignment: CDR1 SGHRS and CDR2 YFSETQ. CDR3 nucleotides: TGCGCCAGCAGCTCGGAAGGGTTTATGAACACTGAAGCTTTCTTT. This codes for CASSSEGFMNTEAFF.

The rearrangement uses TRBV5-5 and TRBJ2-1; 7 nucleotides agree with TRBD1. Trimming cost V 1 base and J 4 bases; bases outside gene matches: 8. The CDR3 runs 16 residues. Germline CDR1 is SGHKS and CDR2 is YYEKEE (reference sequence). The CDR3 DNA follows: TGTGCCAGCAGCTTGTTGAACAGGGGAGATTACAATGAGCAGTTCTTC. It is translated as CASSLLNRGDYNEQFF.

CDR3: CASSPRAGGEQYF. CDR3 coding DNA: TGTGCCAGCAGTCCCCGCGCAGGGGGCGAGCAGTACTTC. The chain combines TRBV6-5 with TRBJ2-7; TRBD1 aligns across 7 bases. CDR1 is MNHEY and CDR2 is SVGAGI in the germline V gene. V lost 5 bases and J lost 6; bases outside the gene matches: 7. The CDR3 covers 13 residues.

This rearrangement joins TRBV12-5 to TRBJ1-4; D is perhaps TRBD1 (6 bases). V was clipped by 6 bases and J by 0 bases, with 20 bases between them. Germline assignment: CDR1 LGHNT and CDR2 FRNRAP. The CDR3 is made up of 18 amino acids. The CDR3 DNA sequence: TGTGCTAGTGGGGATAACAGGGAGATAGCCGCAACTAATGAAAAACTGTTTTTT. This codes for CASGDNREIAATNEKLFF.

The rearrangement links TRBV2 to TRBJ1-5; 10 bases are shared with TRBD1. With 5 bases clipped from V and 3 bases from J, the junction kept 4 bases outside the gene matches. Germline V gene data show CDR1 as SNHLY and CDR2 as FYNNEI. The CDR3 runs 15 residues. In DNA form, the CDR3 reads TGTGCCAGCAGTCCCGACAGGGGGCTCAATCAGCCCCAGCATTTT. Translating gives CASSPDRGLNQPQHF.

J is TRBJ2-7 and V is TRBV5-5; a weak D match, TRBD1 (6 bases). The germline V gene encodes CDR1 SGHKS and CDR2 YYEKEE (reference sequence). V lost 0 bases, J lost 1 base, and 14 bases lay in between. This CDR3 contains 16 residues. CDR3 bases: TGTGCCAGCAGCTTGGCGGCAGGGGTGGTATCCTACGAGCAGTACTTC. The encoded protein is CASSLAAGVVSYEQYF.

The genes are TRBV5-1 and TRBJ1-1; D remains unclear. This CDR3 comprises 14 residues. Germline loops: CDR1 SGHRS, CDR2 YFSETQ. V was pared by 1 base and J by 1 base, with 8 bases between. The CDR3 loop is CASSLSRGNTEAFF. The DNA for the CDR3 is TGCGCCAGCAGCTTGTCCCGAGGGAACACTGAAGCTTTCTTT.

CDR3 in amino acids: CASSLAQGQPQHF. CDR3 in DNA: TGTGCCAGCAGCTTAGCGCAGGGTCAGCCCCAGCATTTT. The chain is built from TRBV7-9 and TRBJ1-5, with D perhaps TRBD1 (5 bases). The V end was cut by 0 bases, the J end by 6 bases, with 6 bases between. The CDR3 is 13 residues long. The germline V gene has CDR1 SEHNR and CDR2 FQNEAQ (reference sequence).

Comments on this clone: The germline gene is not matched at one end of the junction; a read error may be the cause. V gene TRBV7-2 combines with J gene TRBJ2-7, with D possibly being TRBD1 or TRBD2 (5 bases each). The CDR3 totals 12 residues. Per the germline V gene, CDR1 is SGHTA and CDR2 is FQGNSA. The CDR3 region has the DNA TGTGCCAGCAGCTTAGAGGTCGGGACCCTACACTTC. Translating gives CASSLEVGTLHF.

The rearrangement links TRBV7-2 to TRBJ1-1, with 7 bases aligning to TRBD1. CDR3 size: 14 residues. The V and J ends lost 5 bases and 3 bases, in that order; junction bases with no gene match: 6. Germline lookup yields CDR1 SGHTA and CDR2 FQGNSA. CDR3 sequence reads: CASSPRQGDTEAFF. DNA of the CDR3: TGTGCCAGCAGCCCCCGACAGGGAGACACTGAAGCTTTCTTT.

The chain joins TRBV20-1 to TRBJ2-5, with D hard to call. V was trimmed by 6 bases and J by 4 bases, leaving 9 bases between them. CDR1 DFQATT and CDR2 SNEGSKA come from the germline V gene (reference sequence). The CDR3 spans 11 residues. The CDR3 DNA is TGCAGTGCAGTCCCCGGAGAGACCCAGTACTTC. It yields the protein CSAVPGETQYF.

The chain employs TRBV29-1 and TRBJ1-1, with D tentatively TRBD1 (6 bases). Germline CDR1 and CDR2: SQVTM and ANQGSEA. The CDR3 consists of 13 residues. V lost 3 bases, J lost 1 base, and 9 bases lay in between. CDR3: CSVDRGQNTEAFF. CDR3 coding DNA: TGCAGCGTTGACCGGGGACAGAACACTGAAGCTTTCTTT.

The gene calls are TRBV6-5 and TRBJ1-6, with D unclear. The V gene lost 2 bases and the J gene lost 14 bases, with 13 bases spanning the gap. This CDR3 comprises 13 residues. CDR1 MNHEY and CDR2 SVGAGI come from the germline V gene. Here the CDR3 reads CASSYESGATLHF. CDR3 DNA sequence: TGTGCCAGCAGTTACGAGAGCGGTGCCACCCTCCACTTT.

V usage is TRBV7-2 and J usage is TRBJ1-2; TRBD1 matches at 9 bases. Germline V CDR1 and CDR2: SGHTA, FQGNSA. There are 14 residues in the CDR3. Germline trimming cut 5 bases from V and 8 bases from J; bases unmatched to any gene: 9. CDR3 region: CASSNWDRAGGYTF. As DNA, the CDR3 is TGTGCCAGCAGCAACTGGGACAGGGCGGGAGGCTACACCTTC. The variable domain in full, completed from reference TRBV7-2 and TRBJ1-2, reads GAGVSQSPSNKVTEKGKDVELRCDPISGHTALYWYRQSLGQGLEFLIYFQGNSAPDKSGLPSDRFSAERTGGSVSTLTIQRTQQEDSAVYLCASSNWDRAGGYTFGSGTRLTVV.